This TCR beta chain comes out of a study of beta chain features in type 1 diabetes. Regarding the study as a whole: In type 1 diabetes patients, VDJ junctions had fewer insertions; deletions at these junctions were more frequent. Type 1 diabetes patients had TCRB CDR3s that were shorter (moderately but significantly so) in all four CD4+ subsets.

The CDR3 consists of 12 residues. The germline V gene has CDR1 SNHLY and CDR2 FYNNEI. Trimming cost V 0 bases and J 5 bases, with 4 bases left between them. For this clone: Its antigen is unidentified.

The study reverse transcribed the entire isolated RNA, so it sequenced expressed TCRB transcripts. Measured with immunoSEQ multiplex PCR; TCRdb has only the in-frame clones, and not every one. The data hold 150,000 to 200,000 clones, with about 63% observed a single time. The sequencing input was naive CD4+ T cells from blood. The chain uses TRBV2 and TRBJ2-5; D is unclear. The receptor was isolated from a man between 25 and 39 years old with type 1 diabetes. DNA of the CDR3: TGTGCCAGCAGTGAAGCAGGCGAGACCCAGTACTTC. Amino acids: CASSEAGETQYF. The full variable domain, its missing parts supplied by reference TRBV2 and TRBJ2-5, is EPEVTQTPSHQVTQMGQEVILRCVPISNHLYFYWYRQILGQKVEFLVSFYNNEISEKSEIFDDQFSVERPDGSNFTLKIRSTKLEDSAMYFCASSEAGETQYFGPGTRLLVL.